The T cell receptor (beta chain) under discussion was sequenced for a study of cytomegalovirus exposure and HLA in healthy donors. V was clipped by 1 base and J by 3 bases, with 10 bases between them. Looked up from germline, CDR1 is SEHNR and CDR2 is FQNEAQ (reference sequence). The CDR3 loop spans 15 amino acids. Primers: 60 Vbeta forward and 13 Jbeta reverse. Profiling relied on immunoSEQ multiplex PCR, and the TCRdb table lists in-frame clones only, not all of them. The table for this sample gives tens of thousands of clones. The V gene is TRBV7-9, the J gene TRBJ1-3, with D hard to call. Input material: PBMCs. This TCR came from a man aged 18 to 29 in good health and CMV-seropositive. The chain's CDR3 is CASSLGQANGNTIYF. In DNA, the CDR3 is TGTGCCAGCAGCTTAGGCCAGGCGAATGGAAACACCATATATTTT.